The next 24 T cell receptor beta chains were all read from a single sample in a study of read filtering for tumor transcriptome and immune sequencing. The library was built from roughly 400 ng RNA with molecular barcoded adaptors for alpha/delta and beta/gamma chains. One entry per CDR3 protein, called by TCRdb with MiXCR from the reads. This repertoire shows around 48,000 distinct CDR3 sequences, roughly 19% found once; its top ten account for 15% to 17%. Sequencing used a population of CD138-negative cells sorted from bone marrow. These receptors all stem from a donor aged 40 or over with multiple myeloma.

The sample holds a few counts of this clonotype. This may be a read error: a much more frequent sequence differs by one nucleotide. The chain is built from TRBV4-1 and TRBJ2-1; unclear D gene. The CDR3 runs to 12 residues. V shed 1 base and J shed 6 bases, with 4 bases lying between them. Germline CDR1 and CDR2: MGHRA and YSYEKL. The CDR3 region has the DNA TGCGCCAGCAGCCAAGCCGTCAATGAGCAGTTCTTC. Amino acids: CASSQAVNEQFF.

The chain joins TRBV6-5 to TRBJ1-5; no firm D call. Germline CDR1 MNHEY, CDR2 SVGAGI. Deletions cut 6 bases from V and 1 base from J, with 13 bases between. The CDR3 length is 15 residues. Here the CDR3 reads CASSPRLGSNQPQHF. CDR3 in DNA: TGTGCCAGCAGCCCCCGGCTAGGGAGCAATCAGCCCCAGCATTTT.

This clonotype was observed many times. This chain links TRBV12-3 or TRBV12-4 with TRBJ1-5; D gene unclear. CDR3 length equals 14 residues. V dropped 2 bases and J dropped 3 bases, with 8 bases sitting between them. The CDR3, as DNA: TGTGCCAGCAGTTTATTCGGGATCAATCAGCCCCAGCATTTT. Its protein product is CASSLFGINQPQHF.

This clonotype was seen many times. Sequence at one end of the junction differs from germline and may be a read error. J is TRBJ2-5 and V is TRBV29-1; D uncertain. The CDR3 length is 12 residues. Germline assignment: CDR1 SQVTM and CDR2 ANQGSEA. This CDR3 reads CSVEGPQETQYF. Written as DNA, the CDR3 is TGCAGCGTAGAAGGTCCCCAAGAGACCCAGTACTTC.

This clonotype was recorded at least ten times. The rearrangement joins TRBV6-2 or TRBV6-3 to TRBJ2-5; 7 nucleotides match TRBD1. CDR1 is MNHEY and CDR2 is SVGEGT in the germline V gene. The CDR3 spans 16 residues. V lost 0 bases and J lost 3; bases outside the gene matches: 7. CDR3 sequence (DNA): TGTGCCAGCAGTTACTCAGGGACAGCCACTGAAGAGACCCAGTACTTC. This sequence encodes CASSYSGTATEETQYF.

The rearrangement uses TRBV11-2 and TRBJ2-4; 9 bases are shared with TRBD1. This CDR3 contains 14 residues. CDR1 and CDR2 (germline): SGHAT, FQNNGV. Germline trimming cut 5 bases from V and 8 bases from J; bases unmatched to any gene: 7. CDR3 DNA: TGTGCCAGCAGCCGGGACAGGGTCCCTGACATTCAGTACTTC. This translates into CASSRDRVPDIQYF.

As concerns this clonotype: One end of the junction varies from germline; a read error may be responsible. V gene TRBV4-1 combines with J gene TRBJ1-4, with a possible D match to TRBD1 (5 bases). Germline V CDR1 and CDR2: MGHRA, YSYEKL. This CDR3 region has 19 residues. The CDR3 region is CASIQAGTGSPSTNEKLFF. The DNA of the CDR3 is TGCGCCAGCATCCAAGCAGGTACAGGCTCGCCCTCAACTAATGAAAAACTGTTTTTT.

The CDR3 DNA reads as TGTGCCAGCACCGGCGGGGGTCCGTTGGCTGGCTACACCTTC. It yields the protein CASTGGGPLAGYTF. V usage is TRBV2 and J usage is TRBJ1-2; a weak D match, TRBD1 (5 bases). With 7 bases removed from V and 7 bases from J, the gap between germline ends came to 19 bases. This CDR3 has 14 residues. CDR1 and CDR2 from the germline V gene are SNHLY and FYNNEI.

The V call is TRBV12-3 or TRBV12-4, the J call TRBJ2-5, with 7 bases aligning to TRBD2. With 2 bases clipped from V and 4 bases from J, the junction kept 7 bases outside the gene matches. The CDR3 has 15 amino acids. In DNA form, the CDR3 reads TGTGCCAGCAGTTTAAGCGGGGAGCGACGAGAGACCCAGTACTTC. Protein product: CASSLSGERRETQYF.

This clonotype was seen repeatedly, ten times or more. The chain carries TRBV6-1 and TRBJ1-5; no definite D call. With 8 bases removed from V and 4 bases from J, the gap between germline ends came to 9 bases. Germline CDR1 MNHNS, CDR2 SASEGT. The CDR3 consists of 12 residues. In DNA form, the CDR3 reads TGTGCCAGCTGGCTGCTGAATCAGCCCCAGCATTTT. This translates into CASWLLNQPQHF.

The CDR3 loop is CASSLVGQGNEKLFF. The CDR3 nucleotides are TGCGCCAGCAGCTTGGTCGGACAGGGGAACGAAAAACTGTTTTTT. This rearrangement joins TRBV5-1 to TRBJ1-4, with 9 bases fitting TRBD1. This CDR3 is built from 15 residues. The germline CDR1 and CDR2 sequences are SGHRS and YFSETQ. V lost 0 bases to trimming and J lost 8 bases; unmatched junction nucleotides: 5.

This clonotype was seen ten or more times. The chain employs TRBV5-1 and TRBJ2-3; D perhaps matches TRBD2 (6 bases). The CDR3 has 15 amino acids. Germline-derived CDR1 and CDR2 are SGHRS and YFSETQ. V was shortened by 1 base and J by 0 bases, with 9 bases between the two germline ends. The CDR3 DNA is TGCGCCAGCAGCTTGACTAGCAGAAGCACAGATACGCAGTATTTT. This sequence encodes CASSLTSRSTDTQYF.

This clonotype was seen ten or more times. CDR3 loop: CASSSGDRDTDTQYF. The DNA for the CDR3 is TGCGCCAGCAGCTCGGGGGACAGGGACACAGATACGCAGTATTTT. The chain employs TRBV5-1 and TRBJ2-3, with 9 bases identical to TRBD1. The CDR3 consists of 15 residues. Germline values: CDR1 SGHRS, CDR2 YFSETQ. Trimming cost V 3 bases and J 2 bases; bases outside gene matches: 4.

This clonotype was recorded at least ten times. The CDR3 coding sequence is TGTGCCAGCAGCTTAGAAGGGGGTTACGAGCAGTACTTC. Protein product: CASSLEGGYEQYF. The chain has TRBV7-2 and TRBJ2-7; a possible D gene is TRBD1 (6 bases). CDR1 is SGHTA, CDR2 FQGNSA, per germline. The CDR3 length is 13 residues. Trimming took 1 base from V and 4 from J, leaving 8 bases between them.

This clonotype came up many times. The chain recombines TRBV20-1 with TRBJ2-1, with D perhaps TRBD2 (6 bases). The CDR3 extends over 14 amino acids. The V and J ends lost 4 bases and 5 bases respectively, with 15 bases between them. Germline lookup yields CDR1 DFQATT and CDR2 SNEGSKA (reference sequence). The CDR3 nucleotides read TGCAGTGCTAAGCTCGCGGGACGGGACAATGAGCAGTTCTTC. It encodes CSAKLAGRDNEQFF.

This clonotype has ten or more counts. One junction end does not reproduce the germline sequence, and a read error may be involved. The genes are TRBV7-8 and TRBJ2-1, with a weak D call TRBD2 (5 bases). This CDR3 comprises 17 residues. Germline V gene lookup returns CDR1 SGHVS and CDR2 FQNEAQ. As DNA, the CDR3 is TGTGCCAGCGGCCCCATGGTTGGGCTAGCTACCCACAACGAGCAGTTCTTC. This sequence encodes CASGPMVGLATHNEQFF.

This clonotype was picked up many times. This CDR3 reads CASRQGSSYEQYF. CDR3 bases: TGTGCCAGCCGCCAGGGTAGCTCCTACGAGCAGTACTTC. The rearrangement uses TRBV12-3 or TRBV12-4 and TRBJ2-7; TRBD1 might be the D (5 bases). V was clipped by 8 bases and J by 0 bases, with 11 bases between them. This CDR3 region has 13 residues.

This clonotype was detected only a few times. The CDR3 region is CASSFSARAATDTQYF. Here the CDR3 DNA reads TGTGCCAGCAGCTTCTCGGCGAGGGCCGCTACAGATACGCAGTATTTT. The rearrangement links TRBV7-8 to TRBJ2-3, with a weak D call TRBD2 (5 bases). The ends were cut back, 3 bases at V and 3 bases at J, with 16 bases in the middle. CDR1 and CDR2 from the germline V gene are SGHVS and FQNEAQ. The CDR3 runs 16 residues.

This clonotype was seen repeatedly, ten times or more. The chain employs TRBV29-1 and TRBJ2-7; D is unresolved. V was shortened by 5 bases and J by 1 base, with 12 bases between the two germline ends. Germline CDR1 reads SQVTM; CDR2 reads ANQGSEA. This CDR3 region has 13 residues. CDR3 amino acids: CSVRSVSSYEQYF. In DNA form, the CDR3 reads TGCAGCGTTCGGTCAGTTTCTTCCTACGAGCAGTACTTC.

In this sample, this clonotype turned up a few times. The rearrangement joins TRBV19 to TRBJ1-5, with 8 positions matching TRBD1. Trimming at V came to 5 bases and at J to 6 bases, leaving 9 bases not matched to a gene. The CDR3 sequence is 15 residues long. Germline CDR1 LNHDA, CDR2 SQIVND (reference sequence). The CDR3 loop is CASSVPRRGLQPQHF. The CDR3 DNA reads TGTGCCAGTAGTGTCCCTCGCAGGGGGCTTCAGCCCCAGCATTTT.

This clonotype has ten or more counts. This rearrangement joins TRBV20-1 to TRBJ2-5, with 8 bases identical to TRBD1. The CDR3 is 16 residues long. V gave up 6 bases and J gave up 2 bases; unmatched junction bases: 14. Germline CDR1 DFQATT, CDR2 SNEGSKA (reference sequence). CDR3: CSAESPGGYSQETQYF. The CDR3 coding sequence is TGCAGTGCCGAAAGCCCAGGGGGCTACTCTCAAGAGACCCAGTACTTC.

Details on this clonotype: Possible read error: a much larger clone is one base away. The V call is TRBV25-1, the J call TRBJ2-5; 7 bases are shared with TRBD1. The CDR3 spans 15 residues. CDR1 and CDR2 (germline): MGHDK, SYGVNS. The CDR3 reads CASSELEGTEEAQYF. The CDR3, as DNA: TGTGCCAGCAGTGAATTAGAGGGGACAGAAGAGGCCCAGTACTTC.

This clonotype has only a few counts. The J gene is TRBJ2-5, the V gene TRBV19; D is tentatively TRBD1 or TRBD2 (5 bases each). V gave up 4 bases and J gave up 5 bases, with 20 bases separating them. Germline CDR1 LNHDA, CDR2 SQIVND (reference sequence). The CDR3 spans 16 residues. The CDR3 nucleotides read TGTGCCAGTAGTACCCGGGACCCTCCTATGGGGGAGACCCAGTACTTC. This codes for CASSTRDPPMGETQYF. The full variable domain, in which reference TRBV19 and TRBJ2-5 provide the parts outside the CDR3, is DGGITQSPKYLFRKEGQNVTLSCEQNLNHDAMYWYRQDPGQGLRLIYYSQIVNDFQKGDIAEGYSVSREKKESFPLTVTSAQKNPTAFYLCASSTRDPPMGETQYFGPGTRLLVL.

A note on this clonotype: A far larger clone lies a single base away; this is likely a read error. The chain recombines TRBV6-1 with TRBJ2-1; 10 bases are shared with TRBD1. V dropped 4 bases and J dropped 7; count of bases not matched to a gene: 4. The CDR3 loop spans 14 amino acids. Germline CDR1 MNHNS, CDR2 SASEGT. The CDR3 protein is CASSATGGTNEQFF. The CDR3 DNA reads as TGTGCCAGCAGTGCGACAGGGGGCACGAATGAGCAGTTCTTC.